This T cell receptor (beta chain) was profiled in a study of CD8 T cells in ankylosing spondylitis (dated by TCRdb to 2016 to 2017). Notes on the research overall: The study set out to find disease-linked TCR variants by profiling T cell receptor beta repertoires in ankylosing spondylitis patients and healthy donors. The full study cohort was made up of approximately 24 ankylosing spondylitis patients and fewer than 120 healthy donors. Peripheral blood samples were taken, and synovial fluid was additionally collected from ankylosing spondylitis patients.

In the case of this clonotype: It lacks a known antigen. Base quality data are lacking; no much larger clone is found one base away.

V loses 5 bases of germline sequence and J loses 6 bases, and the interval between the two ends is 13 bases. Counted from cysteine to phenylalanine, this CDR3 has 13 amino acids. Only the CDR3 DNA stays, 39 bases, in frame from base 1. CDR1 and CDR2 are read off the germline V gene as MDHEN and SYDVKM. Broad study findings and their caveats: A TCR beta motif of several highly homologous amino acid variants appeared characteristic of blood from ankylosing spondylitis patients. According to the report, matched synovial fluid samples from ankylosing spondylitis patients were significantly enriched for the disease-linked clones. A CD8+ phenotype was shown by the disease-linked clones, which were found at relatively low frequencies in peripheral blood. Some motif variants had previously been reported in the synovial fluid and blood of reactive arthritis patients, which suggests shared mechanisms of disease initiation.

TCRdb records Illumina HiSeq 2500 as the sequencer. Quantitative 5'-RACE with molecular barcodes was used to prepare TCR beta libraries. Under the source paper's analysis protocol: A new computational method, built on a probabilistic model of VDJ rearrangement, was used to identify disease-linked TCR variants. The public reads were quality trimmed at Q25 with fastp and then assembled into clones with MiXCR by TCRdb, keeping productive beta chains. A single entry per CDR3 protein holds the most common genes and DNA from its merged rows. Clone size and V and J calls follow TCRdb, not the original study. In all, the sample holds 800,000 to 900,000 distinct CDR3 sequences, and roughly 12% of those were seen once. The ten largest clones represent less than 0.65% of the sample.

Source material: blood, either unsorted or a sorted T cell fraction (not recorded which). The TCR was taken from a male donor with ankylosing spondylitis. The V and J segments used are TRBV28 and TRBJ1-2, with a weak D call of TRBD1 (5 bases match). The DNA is TGTGCCAGCAGTCCCAGGGTGGACGATGGCTACACCTTC. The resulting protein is CASSPRVDDGYTF.